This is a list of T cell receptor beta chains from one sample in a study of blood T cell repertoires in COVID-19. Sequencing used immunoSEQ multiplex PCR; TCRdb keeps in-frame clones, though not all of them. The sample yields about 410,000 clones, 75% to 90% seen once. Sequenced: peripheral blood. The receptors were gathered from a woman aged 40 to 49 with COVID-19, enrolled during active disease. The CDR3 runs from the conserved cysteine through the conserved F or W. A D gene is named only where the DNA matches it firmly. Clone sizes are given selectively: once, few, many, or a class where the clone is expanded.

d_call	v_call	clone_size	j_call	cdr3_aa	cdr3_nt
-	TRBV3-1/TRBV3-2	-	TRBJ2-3	CASSQGWFSGEYTDTQYF	TGTGCCAGCAGCCAAGGGTGGTTCAGCGGCGAATACACAGATACGCAGTATTTT
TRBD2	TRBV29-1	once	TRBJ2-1	CSVGLAASNEQFF	TGCAGCGTTGGACTAGCGGCGAGTAATGAGCAGTTCTTC
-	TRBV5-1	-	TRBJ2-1	CASSLAGVENNEQFF	TGCGCCAGCAGCTTGGCAGGGGTTGAAAACAATGAGCAGTTCTTC
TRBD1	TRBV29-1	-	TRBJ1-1	CSVDRTGYEAFF	TGCAGCGTTGACCGGACAGGGTATGAAGCTTTCTTT
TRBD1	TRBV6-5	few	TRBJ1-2	CASSSPVPGGYGYTF	TGTGCCAGCAGTTCTCCCGTCCCAGGGGGCTATGGCTACACCTTC
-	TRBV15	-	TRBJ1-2	CATSRVPGQSYGYTF	TGTGCCACCAGCAGAGTGCCAGGACAGAGCTATGGCTACACCTTC
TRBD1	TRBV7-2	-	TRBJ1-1	CASSLRQGPTEAFF	TGTGCCAGCAGCCTACGACAGGGCCCCACTGAAGCTTTCTTT
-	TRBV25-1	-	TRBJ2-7	CASLTTSSYEQYF	TGTGCCAGTTTGACTACCAGCTCCTACGAGCAGTACTTC
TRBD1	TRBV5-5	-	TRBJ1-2	CASRWTDRGLLGYGYTF	TGTGCCAGCAGGTGGACGGACAGGGGCCTTTTGGGGTATGGCTACACCTTC
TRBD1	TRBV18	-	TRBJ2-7	CASSPGTGDEQYF	TGTGCCAGCTCACCCGGGACAGGGGACGAGCAGTACTTC
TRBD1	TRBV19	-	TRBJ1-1	CASSMGQPGTEAFF	TGTGCCAGTAGTATGGGACAGCCAGGCACTGAAGCTTTCTTT
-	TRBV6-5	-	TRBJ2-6	CASSSGSSGANVLTF	TGTGCCAGCTCCTCGGGTTCCTCTGGGGCCAACGTCCTGACTTTC
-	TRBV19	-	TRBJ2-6	CASSFKTRSSGANVLTF	TGTGCCAGTAGTTTTAAGACACGTAGCTCTGGGGCCAACGTCCTGACTTTC
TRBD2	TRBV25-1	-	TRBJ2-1	CASRSAGVGNEQFF	TGTGCCAGCAGGTCAGCGGGAGTTGGCAATGAGCAGTTCTTC
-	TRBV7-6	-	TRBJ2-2	CASSLSQDRTGELFF	TGTGCCAGCAGCTTATCACAGGACCGCACCGGGGAGCTGTTTTTT
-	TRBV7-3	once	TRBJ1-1	CASSPGGYTEAFF	TGTGCCAGCAGCCCCGGCGGATACACTGAAGCTTTCTTT
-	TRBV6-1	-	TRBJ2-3	CASSESHGATDTQYF	TGTGCCAGCAGTGAATCCCATGGGGCCACAGATACGCAGTATTTT
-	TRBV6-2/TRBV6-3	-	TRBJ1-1	CASSYSWGGVSMNTEAFF	TGTGCCAGCAGTTACTCGTGGGGGGGAGTCTCAATGAACACTGAAGCTTTCTTT
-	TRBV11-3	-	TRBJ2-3	CASSSNGGRTDTQYF	TGTGCCAGCAGCTCCAACGGGGGTCGCACAGATACGCAGTATTTT
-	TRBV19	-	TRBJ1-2	CASSIEKGRVQGYTF	TGTGCCAGTAGTATAGAAAAAGGCAGGGTACAGGGCTACACCTTC
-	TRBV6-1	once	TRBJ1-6	CASSERQSSGSPLHF	TGTGCCAGCAGTGAAAGGCAATCTTCGGGGTCACCCCTCCACTTT
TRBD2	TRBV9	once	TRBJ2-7	CASSPRTSPTSYEQYF	TGTGCCAGCAGCCCTCGGACTAGCCCTACTTCCTACGAGCAGTACTTC
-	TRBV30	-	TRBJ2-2	CAWSTSVRTGELFF	TGTGCCTGGAGTACGTCCGTACGGACCGGGGAGCTGTTTTTT
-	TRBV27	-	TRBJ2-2	CASSSLQGYTGELFF	TGTGCCAGCAGTTCCTTACAGGGATACACCGGGGAGCTGTTTTTT
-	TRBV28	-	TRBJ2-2	CASSFVFIRESTGELFF	TGTGCCAGCAGTTTCGTATTTATCCGGGAGAGCACCGGGGAGCTGTTTTTT
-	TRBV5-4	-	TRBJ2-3	CASKLRRGDTDTQYF	TGTGCCAGCAAGTTGCGACGCGGCGACACAGATACGCAGTATTTT
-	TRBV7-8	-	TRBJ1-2	CASSHYFYGYTF	TGTGCCAGCAGCCACTATTTCTATGGCTACACCTTC
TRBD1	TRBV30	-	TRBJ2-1	CAWSSGSGQGFYNEQFF	TGTGCCTGGAGTTCGGGATCGGGACAGGGCTTTTACAATGAGCAGTTCTTC
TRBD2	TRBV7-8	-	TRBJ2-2	CASRQFPLYSGGAGELFF	TGTGCCAGCAGACAGTTCCCTCTCTATAGCGGGGGGGCCGGGGAGCTGTTTTTT
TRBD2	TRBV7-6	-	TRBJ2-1	CASSPLRGAYNEQFF	TGTGCCAGCAGCCCCCTTCGGGGGGCCTACAATGAGCAGTTCTTC
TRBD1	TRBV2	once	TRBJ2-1	CASSGTGGNYNEQFF	TGTGCCAGCAGTGGGACAGGGGGTAATTACAATGAGCAGTTCTTC